What follows are 15 T cell receptor beta chains derived from one specimen sequenced in a study of CD8 T cells in ankylosing spondylitis. General observations from the study: Blood of patients with ankylosing spondylitis appeared to be characterized by a TCR beta motif of several highly homologous variants.

No antigen has been assigned to these receptors. TCRdb re-analysed the 5' RACE reads in MiXCR, keeping a single row per CDR3 protein. This repertoire shows about 800,000 distinct CDR3 sequences, approximately 12% found once; its top ten account for approximately 0.46%. Sequencing was carried out using blood, either unsorted or a sorted T cell fraction (not recorded which). These receptor sequences come from a male donor with ankylosing spondylitis.

V usage is TRBV6-1 and J usage is TRBJ2-3; TRBD2 matches 10 bases. Losses at the gene ends were 2 bases for V and 6 bases for J; bases not matched to a gene: 5. Germline loops: CDR1 MNHNS, CDR2 SASEGT. This CDR3 region has 15 residues. CDR3 sequence: CASSEQAGGPDTQYF. The CDR3 DNA follows: TGTGCCAGCAGTGAACAAGCGGGAGGGCCGGATACGCAGTATTTT.

This clonotype has a handful of counts. The chain recombines TRBV5-1 with TRBJ2-7; D is perhaps TRBD2 (6 bases). V was pared by 1 base and J by 2 bases, with 13 bases between. This CDR3 contains 15 residues. Germline V gene lookup returns CDR1 SGHRS and CDR2 YFSETQ. The CDR3: CASSLIAGPAYEQYF. DNA for the CDR3: TGCGCCAGCAGCTTGATTGCGGGGCCGGCCTACGAGCAGTACTTC.

Only a few counts were recorded for this clonotype. The chain couples TRBV18 to TRBJ2-5; 7 bases line up with TRBD1. The CDR3 extends over 13 amino acids. Unmatched junction bases numbered 4, after V lost 7 bases and J lost 2 bases. Germline values: CDR1 KGHSH, CDR2 LQKENI. The chain's CDR3 is CASLPGQQETQYF. CDR3 DNA: TGTGCCAGCTTACCGGGACAGCAAGAGACCCAGTACTTC.

This clonotype turned up a few times. The chain employs TRBV7-2 and TRBJ1-6; the match to TRBD1 covers 9 bases. Germline trimming cut 3 bases from V and 10 bases from J; bases unmatched to any gene: 10. Germline V gives CDR1 SGHTA, CDR2 FQGNSA. The CDR3 is 16 amino acids. Here the CDR3 reads CASSFLPGQGGSPLHF. CDR3 in DNA: TGTGCCAGCAGCTTCCTGCCGGGACAGGGAGGATCACCCCTCCACTTT.

The chain combines TRBV7-2 with TRBJ2-5; TRBD2 aligns across 7 bases. CDR1 SGHTA and CDR2 FQGNSA come from the germline V gene. V shed 4 bases, J shed 5 bases, and the junction held 7 bases outside the gene matches. The CDR3 loop spans 14 amino acids. For the CDR3, the DNA is TGTGCCAGCAGCTGGGGCAGGGAGGGTGAGACCCAGTACTTC. It yields the protein CASSWGREGETQYF.

In this sample, this clonotype turned up many times. The CDR3 here is CASSVGMFSYNEQFF. The CDR3, as DNA: TGTGCCAGCAGCGTCGGCATGTTCTCCTACAATGAGCAGTTCTTC. The chain carries TRBV9 and TRBJ2-1; D is unresolved. V lost 2 bases, J lost 0 bases, and 9 bases lay in between. Germline CDR1 reads SGDLS; CDR2 reads YYNGEE. The CDR3 contains 15 residues.

In this sample, this clonotype turned up many times. This sequence joins TRBV4-3 and TRBJ2-7; 8 bases line up with TRBD1. This CDR3 is built from 18 residues. The ends lost 3 bases at V and 2 bases at J; junction bases unmatched: 15. From germline, CDR1 is LGHNA and CDR2 YSLEER. The DNA of the CDR3 is TGCGCCAGCAGCCAGGGGACAGGCTCTTGGGATCATACCTACGAGCAGTACTTC. It encodes CASSQGTGSWDHTYEQYF.

The chain is built from TRBV6-5 and TRBJ1-6; D perhaps matches TRBD1 (5 bases). In germline, CDR1 is MNHEY, CDR2 SVGAGI. With 0 bases removed from V and 2 bases from J, the gap between germline ends came to 8 bases. CDR3 size: 16 residues. The CDR3 reads CASSYSRQPYNSPLHF. The CDR3 bases are TGTGCCAGCAGTTACTCGAGACAGCCCTATAATTCACCCCTCCACTTT.

In DNA, the CDR3 is TGTGCCAGTGCAGGGTTTTCCTACGAGCAGTACTTC. It encodes CASAGFSYEQYF. The rearrangement uses TRBV2 and TRBJ2-7, with D maybe TRBD1 (5 bases). The germline V gene has CDR1 SNHLY and CDR2 FYNNEI. V was trimmed by 9 bases and J by 1 base, leaving 10 bases between them. This CDR3 comprises 12 residues. Based on the CDR3 plus reference TRBV2 and TRBJ2-7, the full variable domain is EPEVTQTPSHQVTQMGQEVILRCVPISNHLYFYWYRQILGQKVEFLVSFYNNEISEKSEIFDDQFSVERPDGSNFTLKIRSTKLEDSAMYFCASAGFSYEQYFGPGTRLTVT.

This chain uses TRBV12-3 or TRBV12-4 with TRBJ1-1; D call uncertain. The CDR3 covers 14 residues. The ends were cut back, 3 bases at V and 3 bases at J, with 11 bases in the middle. Here the CDR3 DNA reads TGTGCCAGCAGTTTGTACTCTGGGTACACTGAAGCTTTCTTT. Protein product: CASSLYSGYTEAFF.

This clonotype was counted at least ten times. This chain uses TRBV4-3 with TRBJ1-1, with 10 bases lining up with TRBD1. The CDR3 is 16 amino acids. V shed 3 bases, J shed 6 bases, and the junction held 10 bases outside the gene matches. CDR1 and CDR2 (germline): LGHNA, YSLEER. CDR3 sequence: CASSQTNRDRGAEAFF. For the CDR3, the DNA is TGCGCCAGCAGCCAGACTAACCGGGACAGGGGTGCTGAAGCTTTCTTT.

This clonotype has ten or more counts. The V and J genes are TRBV5-1 and TRBJ2-1; D possibly corresponds to TRBD2 (5 bases). V was shortened by 4 bases and J by 0 bases, with 17 bases between the two germline ends. This CDR3 is 17 amino acids long. Germline V gene lookup returns CDR1 SGHRS and CDR2 YFSETQ. The CDR3 sequence: CASSRALAASSYNEQFF. The CDR3 region has the DNA TGCGCCAGCAGCAGAGCTCTAGCAGCTAGCTCCTACAATGAGCAGTTCTTC.

This clonotype was detected many times. The chain is built from TRBV6-6 and TRBJ2-7, with D uncertain. The V gene's germline CDR1 is MNHNY and CDR2 SVGAGI (reference sequence). Trimming took off 2 bases at V and 3 bases at J, with 8 bases between the two ends. The CDR3 has 13 amino acids. The DNA of the CDR3 is TGTGCCAGCAGTTACGCCCACAACTACGAGCAGTACTTC. Its protein is CASSYAHNYEQYF.

The V and J genes are TRBV24-1 and TRBJ2-5; unclear D gene. Germline loops: CDR1 KGHDR, CDR2 SFDVKD. The CDR3 is made up of 15 amino acids. V was pared by 4 bases and J by 5 bases, with 16 bases between. The CDR3 DNA sequence: TGTGCCACCAGTGACCCGGACCCGACGGAGGAGACCCAGTACTTC. Protein product: CATSDPDPTEETQYF.

The chain links TRBV27 to TRBJ1-1; possible D gene TRBD1, 5 bases. Germline V gene data show CDR1 as MNHEY and CDR2 as SMNVEV (reference sequence). CDR3 length: 15 residues. Deletions cut 5 bases from V and 5 bases from J, with 18 bases between. CDR3 region: CASSTYSGGWTEAFF. As DNA, the CDR3 is TGTGCCAGCAGTACTTATTCGGGGGGGTGGACTGAAGCTTTCTTT.